What follows are 9 T cell receptor beta chains derived from one specimen sequenced in a study of type 1 and type 2 diabetes patients. PCR was run on genomic DNA. The TCR beta CDR3 region was amplified using 30 forward and 13 reverse primers. TCRdb analysed the multiplex PCR reads with MiXCR anew, one entry per CDR3 protein. The sample lists approximately 260,000 distinct CDR3 sequences, more than 40% occurring once. The sample consisted of peripheral blood mononuclear cells (PBMCs). The origin of the receptors is a young man with type 2 diabetes.

This clonotype was observed a handful of times. J is TRBJ2-7 and V is TRBV19; D is perhaps TRBD1 (5 bases). The germline V gene encodes CDR1 LNHDA and CDR2 SQIVND (reference sequence). V was clipped by 4 bases and J by 0 bases, with 10 bases between them. This CDR3 is built from 14 residues. CDR3 sequence (DNA): TGTGCCAGTAGTAAAGGGGCCTCCTCCTACGAGCAGTACTTC. Encoded protein: CASSKGASSYEQYF.

As for this clonotype: With a much larger clone just one base away, this may be a read error. This chain joins TRBV15 and TRBJ2-5; D is uncertain. The CDR3 contains 15 residues. Germline V gives CDR1 LNHNV, CDR2 YYDKDF (reference sequence). V dropped 0 bases and J dropped 0 bases, with 8 bases sitting between them. CDR3 coding DNA: TGTGCCACCAGCAGAGATTTTGGAAACCAAGAGACCCAGTACTTC. Its translation: CATSRDFGNQETQYF.

Concerning this clonotype itself: One end of the junction varies from germline; a read error may be responsible. The chain has TRBV7-7 and TRBJ1-1; weak D call: TRBD1 (5 bases). Germline-derived CDR1 and CDR2 are SSHAT and FNYEAQ (reference sequence). The CDR3 has 14 residues. The CDR3 sequence: CASSLSLGDTEAFF. In DNA form, the CDR3 reads TGTGCTAGCAGCCTTTCCTTGGGGGACACTGAAGCTTTCTTT. Looking up the rest from reference TRBV7-7 and TRBJ1-1 gives the full variable domain: GAGVSQSPRYKVTKRGQDVTLRCDPISSHATLYWYQQALGQGPEFLTYFNYEAQPDKSGLPSDRFSAERPEGSISTLTIQRTEQRDSAMYRCASSLSLGDTEAFFGQGTRLTVV.

In its sample, this clonotype was seen a few times. This chain links TRBV20-1 with TRBJ2-5, with D uncertain. The germline V and J ends were trimmed by 3 bases and 0 bases, with 8 bases remaining between them. Per the germline V gene, CDR1 is DFQATT and CDR2 is SNEGSKA (reference sequence). The CDR3 has 13 residues. CDR3 DNA sequence: TGCAGTGCTAGCCAGCTCTACCAAGAGACCCAGTACTTC. Translation gives CSASQLYQETQYF.

The chain combines TRBV4-1 with TRBJ2-2; 8 bases are a match to TRBD1. Germline-derived CDR1 and CDR2 are MGHRA and YSYEKL. The ends lost 5 bases at V and 5 bases at J; junction bases unmatched: 13. The CDR3 length is 17 residues. The CDR3 protein is CASSSHWTGTGTGELFF. The CDR3 nucleotides read TGCGCCAGCAGCTCCCACTGGACAGGGACGGGAACCGGGGAGCTGTTTTTT.

About this clonotype itself: Its ends do not fully match the called genes, so a read error is possible. This chain links TRBV7-8 with TRBJ2-7, with D uncertain. CDR3 length equals 15 residues. The germline CDR1 and CDR2 sequences are SGHVS and FQNEAQ. Here the CDR3 DNA reads TGTGCCAGCAGCTTACTCCACAGCCAAGTCTACGGGCAGTACTTC. Translated: CASSLLHSQVYGQYF.

V is TRBV19 and J is TRBJ1-2; TRBD1 matches at 9 bases. With 4 bases clipped from V and 8 bases from J, the junction kept 8 bases outside the gene matches. CDR1 and CDR2 (germline): LNHDA, SQIVND (reference sequence). CDR3 length: 14 residues. The CDR3 region is CASSTFGTGIGYTF. The CDR3 nucleotides are TGTGCCAGTAGTACGTTCGGGACAGGGATCGGCTACACCTTC.

This clonotype was found a few times. The genes are TRBV27 and TRBJ2-2; D ambiguous. This CDR3 has 14 residues. Germline CDR1 reads MNHEY; CDR2 reads SMNVEV (reference sequence). The V end was cut by 6 bases, the J end by 1 base, with 9 bases between. The CDR3 DNA follows: TGTGCCAGCAGCCCTGGGGAGAACACCGGGGAGCTGTTTTTT. Amino acid sequence: CASSPGENTGELFF.

This sequence joins TRBV15 and TRBJ1-1, with D hard to call. Germline V gives CDR1 LNHNV, CDR2 YYDKDF (reference sequence). The CDR3 totals 16 residues. Trimming took off 2 bases at V and 2 bases at J, with 15 bases between the two ends. CDR3 in amino acids: CATSRWGTVKNTEAFF. CDR3 sequence (DNA): TGTGCCACCAGCAGATGGGGAACAGTCAAAAACACTGAAGCTTTCTTT.